Included here is one TCR beta chain sequence, with context. These data belong to a study of blood T cell repertoires in COVID-19. In the study overall: Acute-phase and convalescent COVID-19 samples originated in the United States, Italy and Spain. PBMCs, B-cell-depleted T cells, or T cells were the source of the cDNA or gDNA that made up the material.

Per the study methods: Amplification of reference gene primers was used by the study to estimate nucleated cell counts. Generated by immunoSEQ multiplex PCR, the TCRdb table keeps only in-frame clones and is missing some. V, J and clone size are taken as reported in that table, and D and trimming were inferred from the DNA itself. This table holds about 160,000 clones, 75% to 90% found once. The clonotype was recovered from a man in his 70s with acute or convalescent COVID-19. Input material: peripheral blood.

The DNA of the CDR3 is TGTGCCAGAAGCTTGCCCGGGTCTTTCGGGGAGAAGGAGCAGTACTTC. Translation: CARSLPGSFGEKEQYF. The V and J genes are TRBV5-3 and TRBJ2-7; possible D gene TRBD2, 5 bases. TRBV5-3 is identified as an open reading frame with a role that is uncertain. The germline V and J ends were trimmed by 1 base and 7 bases, with 21 bases remaining between them. The CDR3 has 16 residues.